Sequencing of this TCR beta chain was carried out in a study of shared clonotypes between healthy human individuals. Study-level results: Non-shared clonotypes were found to have lower generation probabilities than the clonotypes that were shared by all four of the sorted-subset donors.

The authors distributed each subset's genomic DNA evenly over several immunoSEQ plates. Profiling relied on immunoSEQ multiplex PCR, and the TCRdb table lists in-frame clones only, not all of them. The sample has about 2.1 million clones, just under 95% seen once. The CDR3 has 15 residues. The germline gives CDR1 MDHEN, CDR2 SYDVKM. Unmatched junction bases numbered 10, after V lost 6 bases and J lost 2 bases. CD45RO-negative cells were positively selected for CCR7, leaving out terminally differentiated effector memory CD45RA+ cells. To note about this clone: Its antigen is not identified.

Sample: naive CD8+ T cells from PBMCs. J is TRBJ2-7 and V is TRBV28; 7 nucleotides agree with TRBD2. The receptor comes from a man between 18 and 35 years old in good health. Some clones in this sample may be carry-over from other donors' samples. The CDR3 sequence is CASSRQREVPYEQYF. DNA for the CDR3: TGTGCCAGCAGCCGCCAGCGGGAAGTCCCCTACGAGCAGTACTTC.